This T cell receptor beta chain is from a study of blood T cell repertoires in COVID-19. In the original processing: Amplifying reference gene primers gave estimates of nucleated cell counts. Method: immunoSEQ multiplex PCR; TCRdb's copy keeps in-frame clones and lacks some. For V, J and clone size, that table is used; D and trimming come from the DNA. The sample lists 95,000 to 100,000 clones, around 80% occurring once. The CDR3 is 16 amino acids. Germline values: CDR1 LGHNT, CDR2 FRNRAP. V dropped 3 bases and J dropped 3; count of bases not matched to a gene: 8. What was sequenced was peripheral blood. The chain couples TRBV12-5 to TRBJ2-3, with TRBD2 matching over 8 bases. The TCR comes from a human donor in a cohort sampled during active COVID-19. The CDR3 bases are TGTGCTAGTGGTTTAACGGGGGGGGCCGTAACAGATACGCAGTATTTT. It codes for CASGLTGGAVTDTQYF.